The rows below give T cell receptor beta chains drawn from one sample of a study of T cell responses to AZD1222 COVID-19 vaccine. The repertoire was sequenced with immunoSEQ multiplex PCR; TCRdb's copy has only in-frame clones and lacks some. The sample lists approximately 130,000 clones, about 82% occurring once. Sequencing used peripheral blood, obtained 28 days after the second dose of the MenACWY control vaccine. The receptors shown here come from an adult who received the MenACWY meningococcal vaccine as a control. The CDR3 runs from the conserved cysteine through the conserved F or W. Each record gives: D gene, J gene, V gene, clone size, CDR3 protein, CDR3 DNA. A D gene is named only where the DNA matches it firmly. Clone size, where shown, is once, few, many, or a class for clones that have expanded.

>TRBD2|TRBJ2-5|TRBV4-3|.
CASSQDSTSGEETQYF
TGCGCCAGCAGCCAAGACTCCACTAGCGGAGAAGAGACCCAGTACTTC
>TRBD1|TRBJ2-7|TRBV19|.
CASSMDRSSYEQYF
TGTGCCAGTAGTATGGACAGGAGCTCCTACGAGCAGTACTTC
>.|TRBJ1-1|TRBV27|.
CASSRWASNTEAFF
TGTGCCAGCAGTAGATGGGCCTCGAACACTGAAGCTTTCTTT
>.|TRBJ1-1|TRBV6-5|.
CASRQGHLNTEAFF
TGTGCCAGCAGACAGGGTCATTTGAACACTGAAGCTTTCTTT
>.|TRBJ2-5|TRBV10-2|.
CASSESLLAQETQYF
TGCGCCAGCAGTGAGTCTTTGCTAGCCCAAGAGACCCAGTACTTC
>.|TRBJ1-1|TRBV28|.
CASTPLDSPKEAFF
TGTGCCAGCACTCCACTGGACAGTCCAAAGGAGGCTTTCTTT
>.|TRBJ2-5|TRBV5-1|.
CASSSLGDTRMGAQYF
TGCGCCAGCAGCTCCTTGGGGGACACCAGGATGGGGGCCCAGTACTTC
>.|TRBJ1-2|TRBV24-1|.
CATSSAEDYGYTF
TGTGCCACCAGCTCGGCCGAGGACTATGGCTACACCTTC
>.|TRBJ1-1|TRBV30|.
CAWSVTATEAFF
TGTGCCTGGAGTGTAACGGCGACTGAAGCTTTCTTT
>.|TRBJ2-3|TRBV9|once
CASSLTGLASDTQYF
TGTGCCAGCAGCCTTACCGGGCTAGCGTCCGATACGCAGTATTTT
>TRBD1|TRBJ1-4|TRBV5-4|.
CASSLGQGRINEKLFF
TGTGCCAGCAGCTTGGGACAGGGGAGGATTAATGAAAAACTGTTTTTT
>TRBD1|TRBJ1-5|TRBV6-5|few
CASSTTGGSGQPQHF
TGTGCCAGCAGCACCACAGGGGGCTCCGGGCAGCCCCAGCATTTT
>.|TRBJ2-3|TRBV28|.
CASASAIRGATDTQYF
TGTGCCAGCGCCAGCGCGATTAGGGGGGCGACAGATACGCAGTATTTT
>TRBD1|TRBJ1-4|TRBV5-4|.
CASSLKQGNEKLFF
TGTGCCAGCAGCTTGAAACAGGGGAATGAAAAACTGTTTTTT
>.|TRBJ2-2|TRBV7-2|once
CASSVMVGPGELFF
TGTGCCAGCAGCGTGATGGTGGGGCCCGGGGAGCTGTTTTTT
>.|TRBJ1-6|TRBV6-6|.
CASSSMSLNNSPLHF
TGTGCCAGCAGTTCCATGAGCCTCAATAATTCACCCCTCCACTTT
>TRBD2|TRBJ2-7|TRBV7-8|.
CASSPRLAGIYEQYF
TGTGCCAGCAGCCCGAGACTAGCGGGAATCTACGAGCAGTACTTC